Shown below are 22 T cell receptor beta chains from a single sample sequenced in a study of technical replicates of blood from several donors (dated by TCRdb to the late 2010s). Library construction relied on the immunoSEQ multiplex PCR assay. The source is immuneACCESS, and TCRdb retained only in-frame sequences with V and J called. Part of the clones is not carried over; for the studies checked, unresolved V genes explain less than half of this, and the remainder is unexplained. The sample table holds tens of thousands of clones, of which 80% to 95% were seen once. The ten biggest clones cover roughly 0.39% of the sample. The sample comprised T cells isolated from PBMCs. The receptor set was obtained from a human donor in good health.

The chain combines TRBV9 with TRBJ1-3; unclear D gene. The CDR3 is 13 residues long. Germline assignment: CDR1 SGDLS and CDR2 YYNGEE. Trimming pared 4 bases from V and 4 bases from J, leaving 9 bases between. This CDR3 reads CASSPQTGNTIYF. CDR3 nucleotides: TGTGCCAGCAGCCCTCAGACAGGAAACACCATATATTTT.

This clone was observed once. This chain connects TRBV29-1 to TRBJ1-2; D is perhaps TRBD1 (6 bases). The V and J ends lost 8 bases and 8 bases respectively, with 21 bases between them. Germline CDR1 and CDR2: SQVTM and ANQGSEA. This CDR3 has 13 residues. CDR3 nucleotide sequence: TGCAGCTCGGAGCCAGGGGCAGGACGGGGCTACACCTTC. As protein: CSSEPGAGRGYTF.

The V call is TRBV19, the J call TRBJ1-1; 7 bases match TRBD1. In germline, CDR1 is LNHDA, CDR2 SQIVND (reference sequence). This CDR3 has 14 amino acids. V was clipped by 4 bases and J by 2 bases; unmatched bases: 4. The CDR3, as DNA: TGTGCCAGTAGTAAGGGACAGCTTAACACTGAAGCTTTCTTT. Translation gives CASSKGQLNTEAFF.

This clone was picked up one time. The chain recombines TRBV5-1 with TRBJ2-2, with TRBD2 matching over 7 bases. CDR3 length: 15 amino acids. The trim removed 4 bases at V and 7 bases at J, leaving 10 bases unmatched. Germline loops: CDR1 SGHRS, CDR2 YFSETQ. The CDR3 DNA follows: TGCGCCAGCAGCCCAAGGAGCGGGGTGGGCGGGGAGCTGTTTTTT. This codes for CASSPRSGVGGELFF.

The rearrangement joins TRBV30 to TRBJ2-7; D is ambiguous. The germline V gene has CDR1 GTSNPN and CDR2 SVGIG (reference sequence). V shed 2 bases and J shed 2 bases, with 4 bases lying between them. CDR3 length: 11 residues. This CDR3 is CAWSLTYEQYF. CDR3 DNA: TGTGCCTGGAGTTTAACCTACGAGCAGTACTTC.

The chain carries TRBV6-5 and TRBJ2-7; TRBD2 is a possible D gene (7 bases). The CDR3 contains 14 residues. V lost 10 bases to trimming and J lost 4 bases, with 20 bases between them. Germline loops: CDR1 MNHEY, CDR2 SVGAGI. CDR3 loop: CATQTAGQPYEQYF. CDR3 nucleotides: TGTGCCACCCAGACAGCGGGACAACCGTACGAGCAGTACTTC.

The chain uses TRBV13 and TRBJ2-1; the D gene is possibly TRBD2 (6 bases). Germline V gene sequence: CDR1 PRHDT, CDR2 FYEKMQ (reference sequence). Trimming left V 5 bases short and J 7 bases short, with 15 bases between. The CDR3 contains 14 residues. CDR3 bases: TGTGCCAGCAGCGGCCATCGGGAGAAAAATGAGCAGTTCTTC. Protein: CASSGHREKNEQFF.

This chain connects TRBV11-1 to TRBJ2-7; the match to TRBD2 covers 9 bases. J was trimmed by 6 bases and V by 5 bases; bases with no gene match: 8. Germline CDR1 SGHAT, CDR2 FQDESV (reference sequence). This CDR3 region has 14 residues. The CDR3: CASSVSGRDSEQYF. DNA of the CDR3: TGTGCCAGCAGCGTTAGCGGGAGAGACTCCGAGCAGTACTTC.

The J gene is TRBJ2-7, the V gene TRBV28, with D maybe TRBD2 (6 bases). Trimming stripped 6 bases from V and 4 bases from J, with 16 bases between. CDR1 is MDHEN, CDR2 SYDVKM, per germline. CDR3 length: 14 residues. Here the CDR3 DNA reads TGTGCCAGCAGCCCTCGGGACTCATATTACGAGCAGTACTTC. As protein: CASSPRDSYYEQYF.

The chain couples TRBV5-6 to TRBJ2-5, with D unresolved. Germline V gives CDR1 SGHDT, CDR2 YYEEEE. The length of the CDR3 is 14 residues. V was clipped by 1 base and J by 2 bases, with 9 bases between them. CDR3 sequence: CASSLFQLQETQYF. The CDR3 bases are TGTGCCAGCAGCTTGTTTCAATTGCAAGAGACCCAGTACTTC.

The rearrangement uses TRBV7-9 and TRBJ1-5; D uncertain. Per germline, CDR1 SEHNR and CDR2 FQNEAQ (reference sequence). The CDR3 covers 12 residues. V gave up 1 base and J gave up 9 bases, with 7 bases separating them. Here the CDR3 reads CASSLVEGPQHF. CDR3 coding DNA: TGTGCCAGCAGCTTAGTTGAGGGGCCCCAGCATTTT.

The genes are TRBV19 and TRBJ2-7, with a possible D match to TRBD2 (5 bases). V was pared by 0 bases and J by 0 bases, with 9 bases between. The germline gives CDR1 LNHDA, CDR2 SQIVND (reference sequence). This CDR3 is 15 amino acids long. The CDR3 loop is CASSIDIGISYEQYF. The CDR3 DNA sequence: TGTGCCAGTAGTATAGATATCGGGATCTCCTACGAGCAGTACTTC. The whole variable domain, filled in from reference TRBV19 and TRBJ2-7, reads DGGITQSPKYLFRKEGQNVTLSCEQNLNHDAMYWYRQDPGQGLRLIYYSQIVNDFQKGDIAEGYSVSREKKESFPLTVTSAQKNPTAFYLCASSIDIGISYEQYFGPGTRLTVT.

V and J are TRBV11-2 and TRBJ2-4; a possible D gene is TRBD2 (6 bases). The V gene lost 6 bases and the J gene lost 7 bases, with 13 bases spanning the gap. This CDR3 contains 13 residues. Germline CDR1 SGHAT, CDR2 FQNNGV. In nucleotides, the CDR3 is TGTGCCAGCAGTTCGGGACTCGAGAACATTCAGTACTTC. Its protein product is CASSSGLENIQYF. Combining the CDR3 with reference TRBV11-2 and TRBJ2-4 gives the whole variable domain EAGVAQSPRYKIIEKRQSVAFWCNPISGHATLYWYQQILGQGPKLLIQFQNNGVVDDSQLPKDRFSAERLKGVDSTLKIQPAKLEDSAVYLCASSSGLENIQYFGAGTRLSVL.

The chain employs TRBV9 and TRBJ1-2, with a weak D call TRBD1 (5 bases). The germline gives CDR1 SGDLS, CDR2 YYNGEE. V lost 4 bases and J 4 bases, leaving 20 bases between the germline ends. The CDR3 sequence is 16 residues long. CDR3 coding DNA: TGTGCCAGCAGCCCCCCGGGTGCGCGGGACCCCTATGGCTACACCTTC. This gives the protein CASSPPGARDPYGYTF. The full variable domain, its missing parts supplied by reference TRBV9 and TRBJ1-2, is DSGVTQTPKHLITATGQRVTLRCSPRSGDLSVYWYQQSLDQGLQFLIQYYNGEERAKGNILERFSAQQFPDLHSELNLSSLELGDSALYFCASSPPGARDPYGYTFGSGTRLTVV.

The gene calls are TRBV6-1 and TRBJ1-4, with TRBD1 as a possible D gene (5 bases). CDR1 and CDR2 from the germline V gene are MNHNS and SASEGT. Between the trimmed V and J ends, which lost 2 bases and 5 bases, there was a span of 6 bases. This CDR3 contains 13 residues. CDR3 bases: TGTGCCAGCAGTGAACAGGGAAATGAAAAACTGTTTTTT. Translation gives CASSEQGNEKLFF.

This chain uses TRBV7-9 with TRBJ1-2; 10 bases fit TRBD1. This CDR3 spans 15 amino acids. Germline V gene data show CDR1 as SEHNR and CDR2 as FQNEAQ (reference sequence). Germline trimming cut 3 bases from V and 3 bases from J; bases unmatched to any gene: 4. Written as DNA, the CDR3 is TGTGCCAGCAGCTTTCGGGACAGGGGCGACTATGGCTACACCTTC. Its protein product is CASSFRDRGDYGYTF.

Only one count was recorded for this clone. The DNA is omitted, as the CDR3 cannot be located on it reliably, and the CDR3 follows TCRdb's listing. This rearrangement joins TRBV6-5 to TRBJ1-1; the table names TRBD1, a call not compared with the DNA. The CDR3 comprises 12 residues, both ends counted. CDR1 and CDR2 (germline): MNHEY, SVGAGI. The CDR3 is CASSWGQGSSFF.

The chain has TRBV7-8 and TRBJ1-1; 8 bases are shared with TRBD1. V trimming: 2 bases; J trimming: 3 bases; junction bases outside the gene matches: 2. Germline loops: CDR1 SGHVS, CDR2 FQNEAQ. The CDR3 runs 14 residues. CDR3 amino acids: CASSLQGADTEAFF. CDR3 nucleotides: TGTGCCAGCAGCTTACAGGGGGCGGACACTGAAGCTTTCTTT.

The V and J genes are TRBV21-1 and TRBJ2-7; the tabulated D call, TRBD2, remains unverified against the DNA. TRBV21-1 has pseudogene status. This CDR3 is 15 amino acids long. The chain's CDR3 is CASSHLAGEYYEQYF. As DNA, the CDR3 is TGTGCCAGCAGCCACCTAGCGGGAGAGTACTACGAGCAGTACTTC.

The J gene is TRBJ2-5, the V gene TRBV9; perhaps TRBD1 as D (7 bases). The V gene lost 4 bases and the J gene lost 5 bases, with 18 bases spanning the gap. CDR1 and CDR2 from the germline V gene are SGDLS and YYNGEE. CDR3 size: 15 residues. Here the CDR3 DNA reads TGTGCCAGCAGCCCAGGGGGGTTGGGGTTTGAGACCCAGTACTTC. Translated: CASSPGGLGFETQYF.

This clone is a singleton in its sample. This rearrangement joins TRBV9 to TRBJ2-1; a possible D gene is TRBD1 (6 bases). Trimming cost V 2 bases and J 4 bases, with 16 bases left between them. CDR3 length: 16 amino acids. The germline gives CDR1 SGDLS, CDR2 YYNGEE. The CDR3 DNA sequence: TGTGCCAGCAGCGTTCCGGGACGAGGGGGATACAATGAGCAGTTCTTC. It translates to CASSVPGRGGYNEQFF.

V and J are TRBV5-1 and TRBJ2-1; 7 nucleotides line up with TRBD2. Trimming took 0 bases from V and 1 from J; bases not matched to a gene: 7. This CDR3 has 17 residues. Per the germline V gene, CDR1 is SGHRS and CDR2 is YFSETQ. This chain's CDR3 is CASSLAPGGGSYNEQFF. CDR3 nucleotides: TGCGCCAGCAGCTTGGCCCCTGGGGGAGGGTCCTACAATGAGCAGTTCTTC.